These 30 T cell receptor beta chains came from one sample sequenced in a study of blood T cell repertoires in COVID-19. Assay: immunoSEQ multiplex PCR; the TCRdb copy retains only in-frame clones and omits some. The top ten hold roughly 6.9% of the sample, which has about 200,000 clones, just under 85% seen once. The sequenced sample was peripheral blood. These receptors were taken from a human donor with acute or convalescent COVID-19. The donor label of this sample is uncertain.

The chain has TRBV4-3 and TRBJ1-5; 7 nucleotides match TRBD1. V lost 3 bases to trimming and J lost 4 bases; unmatched junction nucleotides: 3. There are 14 residues in the CDR3. CDR1 and CDR2 from the germline V gene are LGHNA and YSLEER. Written as DNA, the CDR3 is TGCGCCAGCAGCCAGGACAGGTTGAATCAGCCCCAGCATTTT. Its protein product is CASSQDRLNQPQHF.

The chain joins TRBV7-8 to TRBJ2-1; D not certain. V lost 1 base, J lost 6 bases, and 19 bases lay in between. CDR1 is SGHVS, CDR2 FQNEAQ, per germline. This CDR3 spans 17 amino acids. CDR3 DNA sequence: TGTGCCAGCAGCTTAGTGGGCGCCGCAAGGTTCGGCAATGAGCAGTTCTTC. This encodes CASSLVGAARFGNEQFF.

The CDR3, as DNA: TGTGCCAGCCTAAAAGAAATGGTGGGAAACACCATATATTTT. As protein: CASLKEMVGNTIYF. This sequence joins TRBV2 and TRBJ1-3, with D hard to call. Germline V CDR1 and CDR2: SNHLY, FYNNEI. Deletions cut 8 bases from V and 4 bases from J, with 15 bases between. The CDR3 contains 14 residues.

The V call is TRBV6-2 or TRBV6-3, the J call TRBJ1-1; 7 bases are a match to TRBD1. This CDR3 spans 16 amino acids. CDR1 MNHEY and CDR2 SVGEGT come from the germline V gene. Losses at the gene ends were 2 bases for V and 3 bases for J; bases not matched to a gene: 9. CDR3 residues: CASSYVTGRLDTEAFF. The CDR3 bases are TGTGCCAGCAGTTACGTGACAGGGCGGTTGGACACTGAAGCTTTCTTT.

The CDR3 loop is CASSHEAGDTEAFF. The DNA for the CDR3 is TGCGCCAGCAGTCATGAGGCCGGGGACACTGAAGCTTTCTTT. This chain uses TRBV23-1 with TRBJ1-1; D remains ambiguous. TRBV23-1 is placed among ORFs of uncertain function. This CDR3 has 14 amino acids. The V end was cut by 3 bases, the J end by 3 bases, with 11 bases between.

V gene TRBV7-2 combines with J gene TRBJ1-1; a possible D gene is TRBD1 (5 bases). The V gene's germline CDR1 is SGHTA and CDR2 FQGNSA. The CDR3 consists of 13 residues. V lost 3 bases and J 5 bases, leaving 10 bases between the germline ends. The CDR3 region has the DNA TGTGCCAGCAGCTTTCAGGGAACAACTGAAGCTTTCTTT. The encoded protein is CASSFQGTTEAFF.

This chain connects TRBV6-5 to TRBJ2-7, with 8 bases identical to TRBD2. Germline values: CDR1 MNHEY, CDR2 SVGAGI. This CDR3 is built from 15 residues. The V and J ends lost 5 bases and 2 bases, in that order; junction bases with no gene match: 8. The CDR3 protein is CASSPSSGIAYEQYF. In nucleotides, the CDR3 is TGTGCCAGCAGTCCCAGTAGCGGGATTGCCTACGAGCAGTACTTC.

The CDR3 here is CASAETGIGTEAFF. The CDR3 DNA is TGTGCCAGCGCCGAGACAGGGATCGGCACTGAAGCTTTCTTT. V usage is TRBV5-8 and J usage is TRBJ1-1; TRBD1 matches at 7 bases. V was pared by 7 bases and J by 4 bases, with 10 bases of the junction left unmatched. The CDR3 loop spans 14 amino acids. From germline, CDR1 is SGHTS and CDR2 YDEGEE.

V gene TRBV19 combines with J gene TRBJ2-3; maybe TRBD2 (6 bases). Germline assignment: CDR1 LNHDA and CDR2 SQIVND (reference sequence). V lost 7 bases to trimming and J lost 5 bases, with 19 bases between them. The CDR3 is made up of 15 amino acids. The DNA of the CDR3 is TGTGCCAGTAAGGATGGAGGGCTAGGGAGAGATACGCAGTATTTT. The encoded protein is CASKDGGLGRDTQYF.

V gene TRBV10-3 combines with J gene TRBJ1-1; 7 nucleotides line up with TRBD1. With 0 bases clipped from V and 1 base from J, the junction kept 2 bases outside the gene matches. Germline CDR1 is ENHRY and CDR2 is SYGVKD. The CDR3 has 15 residues. The CDR3, as DNA: TGTGCCATCAGTGAGTCAGGGGGCGCGAACACTGAAGCTTTCTTT. Translating it yields CAISESGGANTEAFF.

J is TRBJ2-1 and V is TRBV7-3; TRBD2 might be the D (6 bases). The germline CDR1 and CDR2 sequences are SGHTA and FQGTGA. V was pared by 5 bases and J by 10 bases, with 15 bases between. This CDR3 contains 13 residues. CDR3 nucleotide sequence: TGTGCCAGCAGCCCTAGGGACTTACGGGAGCAGTTCTTC. Translated: CASSPRDLREQFF.

The chain is built from TRBV6-1 and TRBJ2-3, with 14 positions matching TRBD2. V was clipped by 0 bases and J by 8 bases; unmatched bases: 10. Germline V gene sequence: CDR1 MNHNS, CDR2 SASEGT. This CDR3 is built from 18 residues. CDR3 amino acids: CASSEATRTSGRMGTQYF. CDR3 in DNA: TGTGCCAGCAGTGAAGCGACTCGGACTAGCGGGAGGATGGGTACGCAGTATTTT.

The V and J genes are TRBV6-6 and TRBJ2-3; D call uncertain. Germline V gene lookup returns CDR1 MNHNY and CDR2 SVGAGI (reference sequence). With 4 bases removed from V and 3 bases from J, the gap between germline ends came to 5 bases. The CDR3 has 12 residues. In DNA form, the CDR3 reads TGTGCCAGCAGTTTTATTACAGATACGCAGTATTTT. The encoded protein is CASSFITDTQYF.

The gene calls are TRBV24-1 and TRBJ2-5; 7 bases agree with TRBD2. The CDR3 is made up of 14 amino acids. Trimming cost V 3 bases and J 5 bases; bases outside gene matches: 5. Germline V gene sequence: CDR1 KGHDR, CDR2 SFDVKD. The CDR3 reads CATSDPRGVETQYF. In nucleotides, the CDR3 is TGTGCCACCAGTGATCCCCGGGGGGTCGAGACCCAGTACTTC.

The CDR3 is CASRYGGGSGPYEQYF. The CDR3 DNA is TGTGCCAGCAGATACGGGGGGGGTAGCGGCCCCTACGAGCAGTACTTC. The rearrangement joins TRBV28 to TRBJ2-7, with 8 bases that match TRBD2. With V trimmed by 6 bases and J by 2 bases, 12 bases remained unmatched. CDR1 is MDHEN, CDR2 SYDVKM, per germline. The CDR3 totals 16 residues.

The chain uses TRBV5-6 and TRBJ1-2; 10 bases are shared with TRBD1. The CDR3 runs 14 residues. The germline V gene has CDR1 SGHDT and CDR2 YYEEEE. V shed 7 bases and J 4 bases; nucleotides not matched to a gene: 7. The DNA for the CDR3 is TGTGCCAGCGCCTGGACAGGGGGGAGCTATGGCTACACCTTC. Amino acid sequence: CASAWTGGSYGYTF.

The gene calls are TRBV10-3 and TRBJ2-4, with 10 nucleotides matching TRBD2. Germline V lookup: CDR1 ENHRY, CDR2 SYGVKD. The CDR3 runs 13 residues. The trim removed 6 bases at V and 8 bases at J, leaving 4 bases unmatched. CDR3: CAIRGTSEDIQYF. In DNA form, the CDR3 reads TGTGCCATCAGGGGGACTAGCGAGGACATTCAGTACTTC.

The chain links TRBV7-9 to TRBJ2-3, with 13 bases lining up with TRBD2. Trimming at V came to 7 bases and at J to 3 bases, leaving 7 bases not matched to a gene. The CDR3 has 16 residues. Germline-derived CDR1 and CDR2 are SEHNR and FQNEAQ (reference sequence). In DNA, the CDR3 is TGTGCCAGCACCATTAGACTAGCGGGAGGTACAGATACGCAGTATTTT. As protein: CASTIRLAGGTDTQYF. Full variable domain (outside the CDR3, taken from reference TRBV7-9 and TRBJ2-3): DTGVSQNPRHKITKRGQNVTFRCDPISEHNRLYWYRQTLGQGPEFLTYFQNEAQLEKSRLLSDRFSAERPKGSFSTLEIQRTEQGDSAMYLCASTIRLAGGTDTQYFGPGTRLTVL.

V usage is TRBV3-1 (or the pseudogene TRBV3-2) and J usage is TRBJ2-2; TRBD2 matches at 7 bases. The germline gives CDR1 LGHDT, CDR2 YNNKEL (reference sequence). V shed 0 bases and J 5 bases; nucleotides not matched to a gene: 3. The length of the CDR3 is 15 residues. CDR3 sequence reads: CASSQEGRGTGELFF. The CDR3 nucleotides are TGTGCCAGCAGCCAAGAGGGGAGGGGAACCGGGGAGCTGTTTTTT.

Only one count was recorded for this clone. The CDR3 nucleotides read TGTGCCAGCAGCCGGCAGGGCGGCTACGAGCAGTACTTC. This translates into CASSRQGGYEQYF. This chain joins TRBV9 and TRBJ2-7; D is possibly TRBD1 (5 bases). The CDR3 length is 13 residues. Germline V CDR1 and CDR2: SGDLS, YYNGEE. V dropped 4 bases and J dropped 3 bases, with 11 bases sitting between them. Filled out from reference TRBV9 and TRBJ2-7, the complete variable domain reads DSGVTQTPKHLITATGQRVTLRCSPRSGDLSVYWYQQSLDQGLQFLIQYYNGEERAKGNILERFSAQQFPDLHSELNLSSLELGDSALYFCASSRQGGYEQYFGPGTRLTVT.

V is TRBV18 and J is TRBJ2-7, with 9 bases matching TRBD1. J was trimmed by 1 base and V by 3 bases; bases with no gene match: 4. This CDR3 is 15 amino acids long. Germline CDR1 KGHSH, CDR2 LQKENI. The chain's CDR3 is CASSPLGQGSYEQYF. In DNA form, the CDR3 reads TGTGCCAGCTCACCGCTGGGACAGGGTTCCTACGAGCAGTACTTC. The full variable domain, rest sourced from reference TRBV18 and TRBJ2-7, is NAGVMQNPRHLVRRRGQEARLRCSPMKGHSHVYWYRQLPEEGLKFMVYLQKENIIDESGMPKERFSAEFPKEGPSILRIQQVVRGDSAAYFCASSPLGQGSYEQYFGPGTRLTVT.

CDR3 in DNA: TGTGCCAGCAGCGTAAGTAGCGGGAGAAGGACAGATACGCAGTATTTT. Translated: CASSVSSGRRTDTQYF. The chain links TRBV9 to TRBJ2-3; TRBD2 matches 9 bases. The CDR3 is made up of 16 amino acids. Germline-derived CDR1 and CDR2 are SGDLS and YYNGEE. Germline trimming cut 1 base from V and 3 bases from J; bases unmatched to any gene: 6.

This chain uses TRBV3-1 (or the pseudogene TRBV3-2) with TRBJ1-4; 9 positions match TRBD1. There are 14 residues in the CDR3. Germline V gives CDR1 LGHDT, CDR2 YNNKEL (reference sequence). Trimming removed 5 bases from V and 8 bases from J; junction bases left unmatched: 6. The CDR3 loop reads CASSAQGAGEKLFF. The DNA for the CDR3 is TGTGCCAGCAGCGCACAGGGGGCAGGGGAAAAACTGTTTTTT.

This clone was recorded a few times. The chain uses TRBV5-8 and TRBJ1-5; D unclear. Trimming pared 3 bases from V and 3 bases from J, leaving 7 bases between. This CDR3 is 13 amino acids long. From germline, CDR1 is SGHTS and CDR2 YDEGEE. The DNA of the CDR3 is TGTGCCAGCAGCTCAAACTACAATCAGCCCCAGCATTTT. It is translated as CASSSNYNQPQHF.

The V and J genes are TRBV11-2 and TRBJ1-4; D is possibly TRBD1 (6 bases). Per the germline V gene, CDR1 is SGHAT and CDR2 is FQNNGV. CDR3 size: 16 residues. V lost 5 bases, J lost 0 bases, and 13 bases lay in between. CDR3 in amino acids: CASSLTGKTTNEKLFF. The DNA for the CDR3 is TGTGCCAGCAGCCTTACAGGGAAGACAACTAATGAAAAACTGTTTTTT.

The chain has TRBV11-3 and TRBJ2-1, with 11 positions matching TRBD2. This CDR3 has 13 amino acids. CDR1 is SGHNT and CDR2 is YENEEA in the germline V gene. Trimming removed 5 bases from V and 8 bases from J; junction bases left unmatched: 2. CDR3 region: CASSLSGRDEQFF. In DNA form, the CDR3 reads TGTGCCAGCAGCCTTAGCGGGAGGGATGAGCAGTTCTTC.

This chain links TRBV29-1 with TRBJ2-1; 12 bases line up with TRBD2. CDR3 length: 13 residues. V gave up 5 bases and J gave up 14 bases; unmatched junction bases: 10. Looked up from germline, CDR1 is SQVTM and CDR2 is ANQGSEA. The CDR3 region has the DNA TGCAGCGTTAGGGAAACTAGCGGGAGGATGGAGTTCTTC. Protein sequence: CSVRETSGRMEFF.

This clone was seen a single time. J is TRBJ2-7 and V is TRBV5-6; 11 positions match TRBD2. With V trimmed by 5 bases and J by 4 bases, 11 bases remained unmatched. The CDR3 extends over 16 amino acids. Germline V lookup: CDR1 SGHDT, CDR2 YYEEEE. As DNA, the CDR3 is TGTGCCAGCAGACGGACTAGCGGGTCTAACCATTACGAGCAGTACTTC. Its translation is CASRRTSGSNHYEQYF.

The rearrangement links TRBV7-6 to TRBJ2-3; perhaps TRBD1 as D (6 bases). V lost 2 bases and J lost 11, with 17 bases in between. Germline V gene lookup returns CDR1 SGHVS and CDR2 FNYEAQ. This CDR3 is built from 14 residues. This CDR3 is CASSLPGTPVVQYF. As DNA, the CDR3 is TGTGCCAGCAGCTTACCCGGGACACCGGTTGTGCAGTATTTT.

This rearrangement joins TRBV10-2 to TRBJ2-2, with TRBD1 as a possible D gene (6 bases). The V gene lost 3 bases and the J gene lost 1 base, with 9 bases spanning the gap. The CDR3 is 15 amino acids. The germline gives CDR1 WSHSY, CDR2 SAAADI. The DNA of the CDR3 is TGCGCCAGCAGTGACGGACAGATGAACACCGGGGAGCTGTTTTTT. Amino acids: CASSDGQMNTGELFF.